This T cell receptor (beta chain) was captured by sequencing in a study of blood T cell repertoires in COVID-19. Methods used by the authors: Scientists estimated how many nucleated cells there were by amplifying reference gene primers. The table came from immunoSEQ multiplex PCR; TCRdb's copy has only in-frame clones and leaves some out. V and J calls and clone size come straight from that table; D and trimming were deduced from the DNA. Here the sample spans around 160,000 clones, more than 75% being singletons. The ends were cut back, 6 bases at V and 0 bases at J, with 12 bases in the middle. Germline lookup yields CDR1 LNHDA and CDR2 SQIVND (reference sequence). The CDR3 sequence is 14 residues long.

The specimen sequenced was PBMCs or T cells enriched from blood (not recorded which). The TCR comes from a woman under 40 with acute COVID-19. J is TRBJ2-7 and V is TRBV19; D might be TRBD1 (6 bases). The CDR3: CASSLRDTSYEQYF. The CDR3 nucleotides are TGTGCCAGTAGCCTACGGGACACCTCCTACGAGCAGTACTTC.